These 20 T cell receptor beta chains were all obtained from the same sample, sequenced in a study of CD8+ T cells in alopecia areata. Documented treatment: oral pan-JAK inhibitor, 5-10 mg twice daily. Extracted from the samples, RNA was reverse transcribed into cDNA to serve as the sequencing template. The method was immunoSEQ multiplex PCR; TCRdb's version includes in-frame clones alone and lacks a portion of them. The table includes around 300,000 clones, 45% to 70% detected once. Here the sequenced sample was CD4+ T cells sorted from blood, taken at approximately week 52, from a patient treated with tofacitinib. Every receptor here comes from a human donor with alopecia areata.

The chain recombines TRBV6-6 with TRBJ1-5; 8 bases map to TRBD1. From germline, CDR1 is MNHNY and CDR2 SVGAGI (reference sequence). V shed 5 bases, J shed 7 bases, and the junction held 4 bases outside the gene matches. CDR3 size: 13 residues. The CDR3 DNA follows: TGTGCCAGCAGTCCTCAGGGGGCCCAGCCCCAGCATTTT. Amino acids: CASSPQGAQPQHF.

V gene TRBV10-3 combines with J gene TRBJ1-4; D may be TRBD1 (5 bases). This CDR3 comprises 13 residues. V was pared by 2 bases and J by 8 bases, with 9 bases between. Looked up from germline, CDR1 is ENHRY and CDR2 is SYGVKD. The chain's CDR3 is CAISERQREKLFF. DNA of the CDR3: TGTGCCATCAGTGAGAGACAGCGCGAAAAACTGTTTTTT.

The chain employs TRBV2 and TRBJ1-2; no clear D. This CDR3 has 13 residues. Looked up from germline, CDR1 is SNHLY and CDR2 is FYNNEI. The ends were cut back, 7 bases at V and 8 bases at J, with 17 bases in the middle. The CDR3 here is CASKPRTEDGYTF. In DNA form, the CDR3 reads TGTGCCAGCAAGCCCCGCACAGAGGACGGCTACACCTTC.

This rearrangement joins TRBV28 to TRBJ1-1, with D maybe TRBD1 (6 bases). Germline CDR1 MDHEN, CDR2 SYDVKM. This CDR3 has 12 residues. With 10 bases removed from V and 5 bases from J, the gap between germline ends came to 14 bases. The CDR3: CATEIQGTEAFF. The CDR3 DNA reads as TGTGCCACCGAAATACAGGGAACTGAAGCTTTCTTT.

This clone appeared once. V is TRBV6-5 and J is TRBJ1-6; D remains unclear. The CDR3 spans 12 residues. Germline assignment: CDR1 MNHEY and CDR2 SVGAGI. V was pared by 7 bases and J by 7 bases, with 8 bases between. CDR3 sequence reads: CASTTGNSPLHF. The CDR3 region has the DNA TGTGCCAGCACAACGGGGAATTCACCCCTCCACTTT.

This clone was counted only a few times. The chain uses TRBV29-1 and TRBJ2-1; 9 bases agree with TRBD1. The ends lost 2 bases at V and 4 bases at J; junction bases unmatched: 9. Germline V lookup: CDR1 SQVTM, CDR2 ANQGSEA. The CDR3 is 16 amino acids. CDR3 DNA: TGCAGCGTTGAAAAGTCTGGGACAGGGACGTACAATGAGCAGTTCTTC. It encodes CSVEKSGTGTYNEQFF.

The genes are TRBV18 and TRBJ1-4, with TRBD1 as a possible D gene (6 bases). Germline CDR1 and CDR2: KGHSH and LQKENI. The CDR3 is 15 residues long. V shed 10 bases and J shed 3 bases, with 18 bases lying between them. CDR3 DNA sequence: TGTGCCACCATGAGGGGGACAACACCTAATGAAAAACTGTTTTTT. It codes for CATMRGTTPNEKLFF.

This chain links TRBV30 with TRBJ2-1, with D possibly being TRBD2 (6 bases). This CDR3 has 14 residues. Germline V gene lookup returns CDR1 GTSNPN and CDR2 SVGIG (reference sequence). Trimming took 5 bases from V and 4 from J, leaving 15 bases between them. CDR3 nucleotides: TGTGCCTGGGATGTTGGAGCGGGTTACAATGAGCAGTTCTTC. Translated: CAWDVGAGYNEQFF.

This clone occurred a few times. The chain links TRBV6-5 to TRBJ1-3, with D hard to call. The CDR3 contains 14 residues. V dropped 5 bases and J dropped 0 bases, with 8 bases sitting between them. Germline V gene sequence: CDR1 MNHEY, CDR2 SVGAGI. CDR3: CASSKDHSGNTIYF. CDR3 nucleotide sequence: TGTGCCAGCAGTAAGGACCACTCTGGAAACACCATATATTTT.

V gene TRBV18 combines with J gene TRBJ1-2; perhaps TRBD1 as D (5 bases). Germline V gives CDR1 KGHSH, CDR2 LQKENI. V lost 6 bases and J lost 6, with 17 bases in between. The CDR3 loop spans 14 amino acids. The CDR3 loop is CASSPVGGSDGYTF. The CDR3 DNA follows: TGTGCCAGCTCGCCCGTTGGGGGGAGCGATGGCTACACCTTC.

V gene TRBV10-3 combines with J gene TRBJ1-6; 9 bases agree with TRBD1. V shed 4 bases and J 7 bases; nucleotides not matched to a gene: 5. CDR3 length: 15 amino acids. Germline V gene data show CDR1 as ENHRY and CDR2 as SYGVKD. The DNA for the CDR3 is TGTGCCATCAGTGCCCCCGGGACAGGGAATTCACCCCTCCACTTT. Translation: CAISAPGTGNSPLHF.

This chain joins TRBV15 and TRBJ2-1, with 11 positions matching TRBD2. Trimming at V came to 3 bases and at J to 4 bases, leaving 8 bases not matched to a gene. The CDR3 sequence is 17 residues long. CDR1 is LNHNV, CDR2 YYDKDF, per germline (reference sequence). The CDR3 protein is CATSRHKLAGDYNEQFF. The DNA of the CDR3 is TGTGCCACCAGCAGGCATAAACTAGCGGGGGATTACAATGAGCAGTTCTTC. The variable domain in full, with the rest retrieved from reference TRBV15 and TRBJ2-1, is DAMVIQNPRYQVTQFGKPVTLSCSQTLNHNVMYWYQQKSSQAPKLLFHYYDKDFNNEADTPDNFQSRRPNTSFCFLDIRSPGLGDTAMYLCATSRHKLAGDYNEQFFGPGTRLTVL.

The V call is TRBV9, the J call TRBJ2-3; D uncertain. V was clipped by 1 base and J by 7 bases, with 10 bases between them. Germline-derived CDR1 and CDR2 are SGDLS and YYNGEE. The CDR3 covers 13 residues. The CDR3 here is CASSVIGSHTQYF. CDR3 DNA: TGTGCCAGCAGCGTAATAGGGTCACATACGCAGTATTTT. The whole variable domain, remainder taken from reference TRBV9 and TRBJ2-3, is DSGVTQTPKHLITATGQRVTLRCSPRSGDLSVYWYQQSLDQGLQFLIQYYNGEERAKGNILERFSAQQFPDLHSELNLSSLELGDSALYFCASSVIGSHTQYFGPGTRLTVL.

The rearrangement joins TRBV5-6 to TRBJ2-4; D possibly corresponds to TRBD2 (7 bases). CDR3 length equals 14 residues. V lost 3 bases, J lost 7 bases, and 14 bases lay in between. CDR1 is SGHDT, CDR2 YYEEEE, per germline. Written as DNA, the CDR3 is TGTGCCAGCAGCTCTTCAGGGAGGGGGAACATTCAGTACTTC. This sequence encodes CASSSSGRGNIQYF. The variable domain in full, with the rest retrieved from reference TRBV5-6 and TRBJ2-4, is DAGVTQSPTHLIKTRGQQVTLRCSPKSGHDTVSWYQQALGQGPQFIFQYYEEEERQRGNFPDRFSGHQFPNYSSELNVNALLLGDSALYLCASSSSGRGNIQYFGAGTRLSVL.

This chain uses TRBV7-2 with TRBJ1-2; 10 nucleotides agree with TRBD1. Germline-derived CDR1 and CDR2 are SGHTA and FQGNSA. V dropped 0 bases and J dropped 8; count of bases not matched to a gene: 3. The CDR3 has 14 residues. The CDR3 DNA is TGTGCCAGCAGCTTAGCCGACAGGGGGCCGGGCTACACCTTC. Its protein is CASSLADRGPGYTF.

The CDR3, as DNA: TGTGCCAGCAGCCAAGGTAGCGGAGCAAGCACAGATACGCAGTATTTT. Amino acids: CASSQGSGASTDTQYF. This chain uses TRBV4-2 with TRBJ2-3, with a tentative D call TRBD2 (6 bases). CDR1 is LGHNA, CDR2 YNFKEQ, per germline. V was pared by 1 base and J by 0 bases, with 11 bases between. This CDR3 is built from 16 residues.

This clone was detected only a few times. V and J are TRBV12-5 and TRBJ2-3; 12 positions match TRBD2. In germline, CDR1 is LGHNT, CDR2 FRNRAP. Trimming cost V 5 bases and J 0 bases; bases outside gene matches: 3. The CDR3 sequence is 16 residues long. The CDR3 is CASGPGTSGSTDTQYF. The CDR3 DNA reads TGTGCTAGTGGTCCCGGGACTAGCGGGAGCACAGATACGCAGTATTTT.

The chain employs TRBV29-1 and TRBJ1-2, with D unresolved. Germline CDR1 reads SQVTM; CDR2 reads ANQGSEA. Deletions cut 4 bases from V and 2 bases from J, with 5 bases between. The CDR3 covers 11 residues. The DNA for the CDR3 is TGCAGCGTTGCTGCCAACTATGGCTACACCTTC. Translation gives CSVAANYGYTF.

This chain links TRBV29-1 with TRBJ1-1; D gene ambiguous. Trimming removed 4 bases at V and 0 bases at J, with 9 bases between. The CDR3 is 13 amino acids. The germline CDR1 and CDR2 sequences are SQVTM and ANQGSEA. CDR3 DNA: TGCAGCGTTGCCTTCGAGCTGAACACTGAAGCTTTCTTT. Protein product: CSVAFELNTEAFF.

V is TRBV29-1 and J is TRBJ1-2; D unclear. The CDR3 runs to 11 residues. Germline V gene data show CDR1 as SQVTM and CDR2 as ANQGSEA. Trimming shortened V by 4 bases and J by 4 bases, and 7 bases separated the two germline ends. The CDR3 DNA reads as TGCAGCGTTGTTGGAGGCTATGGCTACACCTTC. Amino acid sequence: CSVVGGYGYTF.